The TCR beta chain under discussion was sequenced for a study of shared clonotypes between healthy human individuals (dated by TCRdb to the early 2020s). Background on the whole study: The cohort included a few men and a couple of women between 18 and 49 years of age. Libraries were prepared and TCR repertoires were sequenced by different laboratories using diverse techniques, in order to increase sequencing depth and limit assay-specific biases. For each donor, three plates each were used for CD4 naive and CD4 memory, two plates were used for CD8 naive, and one plate was used for CD8 memory. Blood TCR repertoires of about five healthy adults were deeply sequenced to estimate repertoire size and the extent of clonotype sharing between individuals. Between about 0.9 and 10 billion PBMCs per donor were obtained by leukapheresis.

The donors were healthy, HIV-negative adults who had no recently reported acute infections or vaccinations. All donors were Caucasian adults living in Nashville, Tennessee, USA. CD4+ T cells were enriched through magnetic negative selection, after which naive cells were positively selected on CD45RA and the remaining negative fraction served as the memory subset. After blood collection by leukapheresis, PBMCs were isolated using Ficoll-Histopaque density gradient centrifugation and then cryopreserved in the vapor phase of liquid nitrogen. Analytical flow cytometry was used to check the purity and quantity of every magnetically sorted T cell population. Genomic DNA was isolated from each sorted fraction and quantified by UV absorbance on a Nanodrop 2000c. The CDR3 contains 14 residues, cysteine and phenylalanine counted. CDR3 DNA is the only sequence kept; it has 42 bases, read in frame from the first base. V is trimmed back by 4 bases and J by 10 bases, and the junction contains 12 bases that no gene match accounts for. CDR1 and CDR2 are read off the germline V gene (reference sequence) as SGHNT and YYREEE.

This clone has just a few counts. Its antigen is currently not known. No base qualities exist here, and no much larger clone lies one base off it. Using the deep immunoSEQ assay, TCR CDR3 regions were amplified from genomic DNA by multiplex PCR. Extracted genomic DNA from each cell subset was distributed evenly across all wells of several immunoSEQ 96-well plates, and each plate was treated as a replicate. Each replicate PCR for sorted subsets received approximately 220 ng genomic DNA, equal to about 29,000 T cell genomes. Purified libraries were measured with a Qubit 3.0 fluorometer, size-checked on a Bioanalyzer 2100, and measured again with the KAPA Library Quantification kit. Every immunoSEQ 96-well plate was sequenced on a separate single-read 150-cycle Illumina NextSeq 550 flow cell. As for how the authors treated the data: Because the immunoSEQ output included only junctional sequences and no quality scores, the filtering could not be the same as the filtering used for full-length reads. Sequences were annotated with PyIR, a Python wrapper for IgBLAST v1.9, and V/J genes and CDR3 were assigned using IMGT germline references. Reads were filtered out if the reads had weak V/J assignments (E-value above 1e-6), no CDR3, stop codons, out-of-frame junctions, or ambiguous translated residues. V3J clonotypes were defined by identical inferred V gene, J gene, and CDR3 amino acid sequence. Percentage overlap between repertoires was calculated by dividing the number of shared unique clonotypes by the size of the smaller repertoire. Three approaches were used to assess repertoire richness: RTK rarefaction, the Chao1 estimator, and Recon v2.1 estimates of unobserved clonotypes. For all TCRbeta clonotypes obtained by the gDNA method from a handful of donors, generation probabilities were computed with OLGA. TCRdb carries this immuneACCESS record with in-frame sequences only. Its versions omit some clonotypes, under half of them owing to an unresolved V gene in the studies checked, with the rest unexplained. V and J calls and clone size follow that table, whereas D and trimming were derived from the DNA. The sample data list 600,000 to 750,000 clones, and 55% to 75% of these were observed just once. The leading ten clones occupy around 1.8% of the sample.

Beyond this particular receptor, the publication reports: Sampling was limited to blood, and TCR repertoires in tissue likely differ from TCR repertoires in blood. Higher generation probabilities were observed for clonotypes shared by all four sorted-subset donors than for non-shared clonotypes. Naive subsets generally had larger estimated clonotype richness than memory subsets did. The small number of donors limited the genetic and exposure-history diversity represented. Pairwise subsampling indicated that sequencing depth was expected to affect the degree of clonotype sharing among donors. Incomplete sequencing was indicated by rarefaction of sorted-subset datasets, despite the large sequencing depth. Across four donors, roughly 5.4% of naive CD4, around 3.3% of naive CD8, 2% to 2.5% of memory CD4, and approximately 0.42% of memory CD8 clonotypes were shared.

This clonotype originated in a woman in her twenties or thirties in good health. Sequencing was carried out using memory CD4+ T cells sorted from blood. Interpreted using the paper, the cell subset or site label stands for: CD45RA-negative fraction. This sequence uses TRBV5-4 and TRBJ1-1; 8 bases in the junction line up with TRBD1. The CDR3 protein is CASSVEAGTGPAFF. The nucleotide sequence is given as TGTGCCAGCAGCGTGGAAGCCGGGACAGGACCAGCTTTCTTT.